This record covers a single T cell receptor beta chain. Its cognate antigen is unknown. At sampling all donors were nominally healthy, likely with unrecorded immune exposures. The data were obtained in a study of cytomegalovirus exposure and HLA in healthy donors. General study results and limits: Reported findings show TCR beta sequences accurately forecast HLA-A and HLA-B alleles in most subjects. A few CMV-associated chains were confirmed in vitro to be specific for CMV antigens.

Trimming cost V 3 bases and J 3 bases, with 19 bases left between them. The CDR3 contains 16 residues. PCR employed 60 Vbeta and 13 Jbeta primers. Sequencing was performed with immunoSEQ multiplex PCR; in TCRdb, only in-frame clones are kept and a portion is missing. Seen here are roughly 200,000 clones, around 80% observed once, and the top ten hold 4.4%. The rearrangement links TRBV5-3 to TRBJ2-7, with TRBD1 as a possible D gene (5 bases). TRBV5-3 is reported as an ORF; its role is uncertain. The sequence was obtained from a woman aged 25-40 years in good health and CMV-seropositive. Sample: PBMCs. The CDR3, as DNA: TGTGCCAGAAGCTCCCAACGACAGAAATTAGACTACGAGCAGTACTTC. This gives the protein CARSSQRQKLDYEQYF.